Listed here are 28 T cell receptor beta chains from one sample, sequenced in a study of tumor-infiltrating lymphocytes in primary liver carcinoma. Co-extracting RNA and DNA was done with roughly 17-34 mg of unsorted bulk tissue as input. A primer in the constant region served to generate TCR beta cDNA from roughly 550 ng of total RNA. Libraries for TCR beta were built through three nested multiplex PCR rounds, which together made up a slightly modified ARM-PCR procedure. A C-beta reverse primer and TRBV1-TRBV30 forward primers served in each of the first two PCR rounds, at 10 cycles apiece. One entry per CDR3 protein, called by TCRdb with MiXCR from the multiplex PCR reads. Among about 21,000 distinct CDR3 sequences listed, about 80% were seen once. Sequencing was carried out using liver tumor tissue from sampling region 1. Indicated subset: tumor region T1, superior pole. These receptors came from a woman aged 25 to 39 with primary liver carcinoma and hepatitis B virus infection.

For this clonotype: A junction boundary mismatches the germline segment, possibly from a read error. This CDR3 reads CASSTGQGTDAQYF. In DNA form, the CDR3 reads TGTGCCAGTAGTACCGGACAGGGTACAGATGCGCAGTATTTT. The chain has TRBV19 and TRBJ2-3, with 8 nucleotides matching TRBD1. The germline V gene has CDR1 LNHDA and CDR2 SQIVND (reference sequence). This CDR3 has 14 residues.

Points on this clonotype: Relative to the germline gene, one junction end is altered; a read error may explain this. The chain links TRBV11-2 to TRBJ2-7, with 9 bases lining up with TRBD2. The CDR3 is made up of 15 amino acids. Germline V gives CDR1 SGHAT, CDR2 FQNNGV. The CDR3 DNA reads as TGTCCCAGCAGCTTAGGTCCTAGCGGGACTACCGAGCCGTACTTC. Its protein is CPSSLGPSGTTEPYF.

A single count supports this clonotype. In nucleotides, the CDR3 is TGTGCCAGCACTCAGGGGGGGGGTGGACGTCACACCTTC. Its translation: CASTQGGGGRHTF. V gene TRBV11-2 combines with J gene TRBJ1-2; 7 bases match TRBD1. With 7 bases clipped from V and 12 bases from J, the junction kept 14 bases outside the gene matches. The CDR3 sequence is 13 residues long. CDR1 SGHAT and CDR2 FQNNGV come from the germline V gene.

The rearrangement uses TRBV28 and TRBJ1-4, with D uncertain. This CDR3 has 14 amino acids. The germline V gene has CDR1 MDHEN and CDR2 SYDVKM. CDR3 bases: TGTCCCAACAGTTATCCGGGCGGGTATGAAAAACTGTTTTTT. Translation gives CPNSYPGGYEKLFF.

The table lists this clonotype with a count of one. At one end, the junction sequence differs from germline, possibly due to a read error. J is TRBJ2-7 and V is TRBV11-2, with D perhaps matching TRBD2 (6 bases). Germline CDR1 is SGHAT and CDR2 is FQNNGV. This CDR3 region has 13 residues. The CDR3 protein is CASSFPAGYELYF. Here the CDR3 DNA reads TGTGCCAGCAGCTTTCCGGCGGGGTACGAGCTGTACTTC.

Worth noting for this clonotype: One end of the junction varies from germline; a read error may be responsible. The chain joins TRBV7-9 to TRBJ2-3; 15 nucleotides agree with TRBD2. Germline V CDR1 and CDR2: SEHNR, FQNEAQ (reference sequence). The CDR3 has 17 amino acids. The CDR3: CTSSLGLAGGLTDTQYF. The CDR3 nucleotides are TGTACCAGCAGCCTGGGACTAGCGGGAGGCCTCACAGATACGCAGTATTTT.

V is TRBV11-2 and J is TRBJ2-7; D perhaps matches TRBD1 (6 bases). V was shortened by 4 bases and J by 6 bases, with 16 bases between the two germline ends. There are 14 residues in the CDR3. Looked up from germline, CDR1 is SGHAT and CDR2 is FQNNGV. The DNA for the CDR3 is TGTGCCAGCAGCTCACAGGGAGCGGCGGGCGAGCAGTACTTC. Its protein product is CASSSQGAAGEQYF.

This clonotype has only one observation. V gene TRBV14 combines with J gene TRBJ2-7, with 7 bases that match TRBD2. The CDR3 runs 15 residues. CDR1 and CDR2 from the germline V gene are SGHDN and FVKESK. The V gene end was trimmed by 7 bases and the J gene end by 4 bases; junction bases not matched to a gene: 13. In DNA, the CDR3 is TGTGCCAGCAACCAGGCAGCGGGGACTGAGTACGAGCAGTACTTC. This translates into CASNQAAGTEYEQYF.

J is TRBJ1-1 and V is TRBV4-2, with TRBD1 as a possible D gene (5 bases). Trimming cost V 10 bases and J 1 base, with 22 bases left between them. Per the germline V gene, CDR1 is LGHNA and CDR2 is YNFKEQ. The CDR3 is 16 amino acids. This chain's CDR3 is CAKSPFEGRGNTEAFF. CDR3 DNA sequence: TGTGCCAAGAGCCCCTTCGAGGGGAGAGGGAACACTGAAGCTTTCTTT.

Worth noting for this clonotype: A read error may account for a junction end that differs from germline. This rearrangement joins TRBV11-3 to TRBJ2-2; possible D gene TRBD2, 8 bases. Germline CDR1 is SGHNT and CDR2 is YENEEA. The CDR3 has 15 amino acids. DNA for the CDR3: TGCGTCAGCATCCGTCGGGAGGGGGCCCCCGGGGAGCTGTTTTTT. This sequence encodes CVSIRREGAPGELFF.

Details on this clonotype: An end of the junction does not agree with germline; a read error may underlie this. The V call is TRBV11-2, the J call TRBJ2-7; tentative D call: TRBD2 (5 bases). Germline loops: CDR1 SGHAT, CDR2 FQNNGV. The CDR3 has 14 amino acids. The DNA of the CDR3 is TGTGCCTGCAGTCGCCTCGGGATATGGGGTGAGCAGTACTTC. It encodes CACSRLGIWGEQYF.

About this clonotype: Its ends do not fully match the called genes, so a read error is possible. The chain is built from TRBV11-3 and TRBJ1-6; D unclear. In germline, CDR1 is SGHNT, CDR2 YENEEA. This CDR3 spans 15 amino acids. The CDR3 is CASSFKWSYNSPFHF. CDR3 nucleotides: TGTGCCAGCAGTTTTAAGTGGAGCTATAATTCACCCTTCCACTTC.

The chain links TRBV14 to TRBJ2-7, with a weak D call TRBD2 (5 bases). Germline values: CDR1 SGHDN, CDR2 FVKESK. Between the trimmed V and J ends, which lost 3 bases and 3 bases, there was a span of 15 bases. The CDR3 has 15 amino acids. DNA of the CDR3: TGTGCCAGCAGCCAGACGGCATGGACTGACTACGAGCAGTACTTC. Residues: CASSQTAWTDYEQYF. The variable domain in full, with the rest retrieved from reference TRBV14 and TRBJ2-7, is EAGVTQFPSHSVIEKGQTVTLRCDPISGHDNLYWYRRVMGKEIKFLLHFVKESKQDESGMPNNRFLAERTGGTYSTLKVQPAELEDSGVYFCASSQTAWTDYEQYFGPGTRLTVT.

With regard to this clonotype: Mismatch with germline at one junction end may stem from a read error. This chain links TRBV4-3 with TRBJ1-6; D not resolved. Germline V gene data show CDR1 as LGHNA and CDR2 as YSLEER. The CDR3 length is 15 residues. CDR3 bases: TGCGCTAACAGCCAAGAGAGCTCCTATAACTCACCCCTCCACTTT. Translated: CANSQESSYNSPLHF.

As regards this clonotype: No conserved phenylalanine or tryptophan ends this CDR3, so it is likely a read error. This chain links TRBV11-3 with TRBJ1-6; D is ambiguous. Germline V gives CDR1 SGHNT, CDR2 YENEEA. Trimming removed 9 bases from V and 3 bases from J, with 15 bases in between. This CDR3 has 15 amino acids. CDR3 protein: CASNSKWSYNSPLHI. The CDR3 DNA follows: TGTGCCAGTAACTCTAAGTGGAGCTATAATTCACCCCTCCACATT.

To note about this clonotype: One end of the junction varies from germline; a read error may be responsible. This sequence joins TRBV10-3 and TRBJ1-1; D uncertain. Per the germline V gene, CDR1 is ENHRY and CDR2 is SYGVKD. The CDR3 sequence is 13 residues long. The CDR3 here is CTIRPVGNTGAFF. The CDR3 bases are TGTACCATCAGACCGGTAGGAAACACTGGGGCTTTCTTT.

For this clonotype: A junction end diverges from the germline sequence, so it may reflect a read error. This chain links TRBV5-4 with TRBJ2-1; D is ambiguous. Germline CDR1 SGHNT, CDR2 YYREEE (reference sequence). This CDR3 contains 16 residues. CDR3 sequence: CVSSFDLGRTYNEQFF. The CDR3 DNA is TGTGTCAGCAGCTTTGACCTCGGCCGAACCTACAATGAGCAGTTCTTC.

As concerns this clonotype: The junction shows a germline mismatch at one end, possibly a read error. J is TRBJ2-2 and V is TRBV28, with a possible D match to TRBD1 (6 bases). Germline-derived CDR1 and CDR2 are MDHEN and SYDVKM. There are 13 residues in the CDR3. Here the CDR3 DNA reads TGTGCCAGTAGTTTGAGGGGGAGCGGAGAGCTGTTTTTT. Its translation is CASSLRGSGELFF.

CDR3 DNA: TGTGCCAGCAGCTTAGATCTGAGGAGTAACGAGGAGACCCAGTACTTC. It is translated as CASSLDLRSNEETQYF. This chain links TRBV11-2 with TRBJ2-5; D remains ambiguous. Germline CDR1 and CDR2: SGHAT and FQNNGV. V shed 0 bases and J shed 5 bases, with 16 bases lying between them. There are 16 residues in the CDR3.

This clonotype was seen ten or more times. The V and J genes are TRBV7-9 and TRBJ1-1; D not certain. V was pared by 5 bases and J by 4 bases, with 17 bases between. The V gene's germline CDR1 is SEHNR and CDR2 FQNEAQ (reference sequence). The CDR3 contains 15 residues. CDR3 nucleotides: TGTGCCAGCAGCCCCCCCCTTGTCGTGACCACTGAAGCTTTCTTT. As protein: CASSPPLVVTTEAFF.

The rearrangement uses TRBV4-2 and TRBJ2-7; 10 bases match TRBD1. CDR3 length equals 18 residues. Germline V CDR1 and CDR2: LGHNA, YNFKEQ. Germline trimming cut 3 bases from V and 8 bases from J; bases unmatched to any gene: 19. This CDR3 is CASSQGHLGQGGPRKQYF. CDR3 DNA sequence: TGTGCCAGCAGCCAGGGACACCTAGGACAGGGGGGACCCCGCAAGCAGTACTTC.

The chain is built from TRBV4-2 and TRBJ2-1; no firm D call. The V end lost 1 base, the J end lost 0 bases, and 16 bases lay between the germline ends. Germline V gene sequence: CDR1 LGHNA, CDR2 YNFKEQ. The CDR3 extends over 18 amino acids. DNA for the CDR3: TGTGCCAGCAGCCAAGTAGTGAGCGTCCGAAGCTCCTACAATGAGCAGTTCTTC. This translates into CASSQVVSVRSSYNEQFF.

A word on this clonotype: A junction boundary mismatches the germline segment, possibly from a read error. Here the CDR3 reads CASSTFLAGEYDEQSF. The CDR3, as DNA: TGTGCCAGCAGCACCTTTCTAGCGGGAGAATACGATGAGCAGTCCTTC. The V gene is TRBV11-2, the J gene TRBJ2-1; 10 nucleotides line up with TRBD2. This CDR3 contains 16 residues. In germline, CDR1 is SGHAT, CDR2 FQNNGV. Together with reference TRBV11-2 and TRBJ2-1, the CDR3 gives the full variable domain: EAGVAQSPRYKIIEKRQSVAFWCNPISGHATLYWYQQILGQGPKLLIQFQNNGVVDDSQLPKDRFSAERLKGVDSTLKIQPAKLEDSAVYLCASSTFLAGEYDEQSFGPGTRLTVL.

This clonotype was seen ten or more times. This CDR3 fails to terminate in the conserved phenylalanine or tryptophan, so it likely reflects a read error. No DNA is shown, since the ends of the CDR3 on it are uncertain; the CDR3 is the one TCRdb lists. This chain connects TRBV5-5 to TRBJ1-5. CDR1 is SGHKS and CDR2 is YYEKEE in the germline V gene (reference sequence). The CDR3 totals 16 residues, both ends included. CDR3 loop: CASRVGLVQSHQPQRL.

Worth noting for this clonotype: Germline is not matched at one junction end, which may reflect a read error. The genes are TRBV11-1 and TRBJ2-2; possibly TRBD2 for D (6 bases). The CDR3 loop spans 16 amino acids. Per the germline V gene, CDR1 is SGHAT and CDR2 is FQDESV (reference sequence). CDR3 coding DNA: TGTACCAGTAGCTTAGTGGGGGGTACGAACACGGGGGAGCTGTTTTTT. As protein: CTSSLVGGTNTGELFF.

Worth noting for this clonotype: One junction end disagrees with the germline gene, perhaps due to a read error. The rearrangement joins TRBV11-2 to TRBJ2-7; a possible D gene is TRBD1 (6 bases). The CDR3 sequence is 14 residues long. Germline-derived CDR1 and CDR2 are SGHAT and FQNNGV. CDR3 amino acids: CASRRPGIGGEQYF. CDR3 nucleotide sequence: TGTGCTAGCAGGCGCCCCGGGATAGGGGGCGAGCAGTACTTC.

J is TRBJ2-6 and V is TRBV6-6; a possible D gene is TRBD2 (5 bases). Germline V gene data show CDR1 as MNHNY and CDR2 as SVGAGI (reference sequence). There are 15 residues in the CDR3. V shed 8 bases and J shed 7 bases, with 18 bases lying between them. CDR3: CASFLERGRANVLTF. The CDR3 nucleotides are TGTGCCAGCTTCCTCGAACGGGGTAGAGCCAACGTCCTGACTTTC.

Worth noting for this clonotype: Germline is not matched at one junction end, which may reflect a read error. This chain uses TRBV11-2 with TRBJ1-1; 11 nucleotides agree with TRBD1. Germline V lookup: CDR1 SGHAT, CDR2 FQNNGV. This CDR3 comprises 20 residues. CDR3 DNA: TGTGCCAGCAGCGCTCGGGACAGGGGGGGCAAGTGGTGGAGTAACACTGAAGCTTTTTTT. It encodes CASSARDRGGKWWSNTEAFF.